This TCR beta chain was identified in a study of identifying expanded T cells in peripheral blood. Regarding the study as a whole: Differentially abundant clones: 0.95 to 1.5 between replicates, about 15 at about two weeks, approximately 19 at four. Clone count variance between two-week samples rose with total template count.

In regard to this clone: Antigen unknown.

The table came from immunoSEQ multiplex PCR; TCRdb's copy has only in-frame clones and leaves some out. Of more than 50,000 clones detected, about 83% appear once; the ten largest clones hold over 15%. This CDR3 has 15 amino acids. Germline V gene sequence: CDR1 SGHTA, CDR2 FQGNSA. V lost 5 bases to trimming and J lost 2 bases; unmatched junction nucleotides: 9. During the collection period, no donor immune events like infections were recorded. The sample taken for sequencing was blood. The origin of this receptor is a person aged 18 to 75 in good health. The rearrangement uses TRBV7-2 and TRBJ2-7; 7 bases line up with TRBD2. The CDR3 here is CASSPSRLAAYEQYF. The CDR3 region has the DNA TGTGCCAGCAGCCCGAGCCGGCTAGCGGCCTACGAGCAGTACTTC. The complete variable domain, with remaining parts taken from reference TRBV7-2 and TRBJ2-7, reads GAGVSQSPSNKVTEKGKDVELRCDPISGHTALYWYRQSLGQGLEFLIYFQGNSAPDKSGLPSDRFSAERTGGSVSTLTIQRTQQEDSAVYLCASSPSRLAAYEQYFGPGTRLTVT.